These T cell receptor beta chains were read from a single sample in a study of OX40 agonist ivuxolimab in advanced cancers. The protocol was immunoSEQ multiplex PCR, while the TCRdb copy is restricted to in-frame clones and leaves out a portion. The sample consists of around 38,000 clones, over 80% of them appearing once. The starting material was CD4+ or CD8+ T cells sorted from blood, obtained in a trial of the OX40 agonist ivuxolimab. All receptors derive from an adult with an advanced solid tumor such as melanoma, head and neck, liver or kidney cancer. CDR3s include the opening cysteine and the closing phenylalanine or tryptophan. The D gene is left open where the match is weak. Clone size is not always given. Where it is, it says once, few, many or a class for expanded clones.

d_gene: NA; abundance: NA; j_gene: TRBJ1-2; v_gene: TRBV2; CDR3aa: CASSLDYGYTF; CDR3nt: TGTGCCAGCAGTCTGGACTATGGCTACACCTTC
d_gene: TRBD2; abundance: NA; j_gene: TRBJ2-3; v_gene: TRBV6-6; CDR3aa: CASSYLAGGTDTQYF; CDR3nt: TGTGCCAGCAGTTACCTAGCGGGAGGTACAGATACGCAGTATTTT
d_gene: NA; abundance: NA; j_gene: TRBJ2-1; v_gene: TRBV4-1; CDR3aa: CASSRPGLPGDEQFF; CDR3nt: TGCGCCAGCAGCCGGCCGGGACTGCCCGGCGATGAGCAGTTCTTC
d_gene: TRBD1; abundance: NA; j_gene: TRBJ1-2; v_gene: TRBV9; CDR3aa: CASSGGRQGESYGYTF; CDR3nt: TGTGCCAGCAGCGGGGGTAGACAGGGGGAATCCTATGGCTACACCTTC
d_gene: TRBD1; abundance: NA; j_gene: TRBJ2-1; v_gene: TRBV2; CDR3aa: CASRDGTAPEQFF; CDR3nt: TGTGCCAGCAGGGATGGGACAGCCCCTGAGCAGTTCTTC
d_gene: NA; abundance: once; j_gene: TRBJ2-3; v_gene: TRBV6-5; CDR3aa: CASSPFLQEADTQYF; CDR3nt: TGTGCCAGCAGTCCTTTCTTGCAAGAAGCAGATACGCAGTATTTT
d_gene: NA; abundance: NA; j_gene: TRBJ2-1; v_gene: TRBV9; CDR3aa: CASSVGPTGYNEQFF; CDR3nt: TGTGCCAGCAGCGTAGGACCGACGGGGTACAATGAGCAGTTCTTC
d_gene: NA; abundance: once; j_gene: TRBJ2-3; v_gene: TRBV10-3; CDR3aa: CAIRNFTGTDTQYF; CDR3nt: TGTGCCATCAGAAACTTCACAGGCACAGATACGCAGTATTTT
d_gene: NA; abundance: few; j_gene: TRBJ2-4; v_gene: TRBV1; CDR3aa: CTSSQEHGSSKNIQYF; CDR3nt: TGCACCAGCAGCCAAGAGCATGGAAGTTCCAAAAACATTCAGTACTTC
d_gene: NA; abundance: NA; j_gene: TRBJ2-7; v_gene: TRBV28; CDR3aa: CASSLVSGAREQYF; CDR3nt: TGTGCCAGCAGTTTAGTCTCAGGGGCGCGGGAGCAGTACTTC
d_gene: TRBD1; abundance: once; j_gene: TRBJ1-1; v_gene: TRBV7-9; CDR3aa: CASSLSQGAETEAFF; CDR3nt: TGTGCCAGCAGCTTAAGCCAGGGGGCGGAAACTGAAGCTTTCTTT
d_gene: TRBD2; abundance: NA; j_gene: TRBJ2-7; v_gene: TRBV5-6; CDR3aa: CASSLAAGLAGVSSYEQYF; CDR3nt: TGTGCCAGCAGTCTGGCCGCGGGACTAGCGGGAGTATCATCCTACGAGCAGTACTTC
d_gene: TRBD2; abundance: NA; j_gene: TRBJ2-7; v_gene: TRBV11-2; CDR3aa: CASSSGLAGANLYEQYF; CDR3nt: TGTGCCAGCAGCTCGGGACTAGCGGGAGCAAATCTTTACGAGCAGTACTTC
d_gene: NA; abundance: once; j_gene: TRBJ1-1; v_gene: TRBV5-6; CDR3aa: CASSLDAGTEAFF; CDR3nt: TGTGCCAGCAGTTTGGACGCAGGAACTGAAGCTTTCTTT
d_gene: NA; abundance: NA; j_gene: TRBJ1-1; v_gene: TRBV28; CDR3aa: CASSPRPTAMNTEAFF; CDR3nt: TGTGCCAGCAGTCCCCGCCCGACAGCTATGAACACTGAAGCTTTCTTT
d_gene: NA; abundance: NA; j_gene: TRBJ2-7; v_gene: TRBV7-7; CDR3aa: CASSLNPGREQYF; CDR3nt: TGTGCTAGCAGCTTAAATCCCGGACGGGAGCAGTACTTC
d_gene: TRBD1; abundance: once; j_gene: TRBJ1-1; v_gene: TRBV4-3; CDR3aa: CASSQDPLGRGTEAFF; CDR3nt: TGCGCCAGCAGCCAAGATCCCTTGGGCAGGGGGACTGAAGCTTTCTTT
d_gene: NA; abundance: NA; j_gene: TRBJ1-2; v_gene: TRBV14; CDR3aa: CASSQARGHGYTF; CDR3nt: TGTGCCAGCAGCCAAGCCAGGGGCCATGGCTACACCTTC
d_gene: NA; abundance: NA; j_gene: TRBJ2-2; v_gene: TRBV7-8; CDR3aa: CASSSMQGRGAGELFF; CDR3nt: TGTGCCAGCAGTTCGATGCAGGGGAGGGGTGCCGGGGAGCTGTTTTTT
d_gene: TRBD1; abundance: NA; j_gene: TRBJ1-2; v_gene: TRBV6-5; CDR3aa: CASSLTGGINYGYTF; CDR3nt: TGTGCCAGCAGTCTCACAGGGGGAATTAACTATGGCTACACCTTC
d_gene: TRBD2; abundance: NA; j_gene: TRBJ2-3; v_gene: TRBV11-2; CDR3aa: CASSLLAGGETDTQYF; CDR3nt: TGTGCCAGCAGCTTGTTAGCGGGAGGGGAAACAGATACGCAGTATTTT
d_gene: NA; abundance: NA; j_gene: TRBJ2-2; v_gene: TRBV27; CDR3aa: CASSLFGGKYERAGELFF; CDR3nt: TGTGCCAGCAGTTTATTTGGCGGCAAATATGAGCGGGCCGGGGAGCTGTTTTTT
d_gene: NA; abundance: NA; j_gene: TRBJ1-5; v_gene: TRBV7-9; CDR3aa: CASSLGGRGNQPQHF; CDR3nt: TGTGCCAGCAGCTTAGGGGGGCGGGGCAATCAGCCCCAGCATTTT
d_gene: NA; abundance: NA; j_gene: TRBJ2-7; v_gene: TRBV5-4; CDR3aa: CASSPGSVREQYF; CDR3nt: TGTGCCAGCAGCCCTGGGTCCGTGCGGGAGCAGTACTTC
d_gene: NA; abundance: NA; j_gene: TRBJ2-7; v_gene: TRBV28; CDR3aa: CASSLLGAGEQYF; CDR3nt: TGTGCCAGCAGTTTATTGGGGGCAGGCGAGCAGTACTTC
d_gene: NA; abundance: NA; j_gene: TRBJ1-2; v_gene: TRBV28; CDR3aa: CASSLYVGTQDYTF; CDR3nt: TGTGCCAGCAGTTTATACGTTGGGACCCAGGACTACACCTTC
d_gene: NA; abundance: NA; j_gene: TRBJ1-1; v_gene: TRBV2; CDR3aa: CACRVGAEAFF; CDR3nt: TGTGCCTGCAGGGTAGGAGCTGAAGCTTTCTTT
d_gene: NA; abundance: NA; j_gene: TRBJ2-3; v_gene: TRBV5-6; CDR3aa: CASSPPGIVTDTQYF; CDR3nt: TGTGCCAGCAGCCCCCCCGGGATTGTCACAGATACGCAGTATTTT
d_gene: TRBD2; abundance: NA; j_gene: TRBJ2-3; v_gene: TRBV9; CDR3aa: CASSLPRGTSETDTQYF; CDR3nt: TGTGCCAGCAGCCTCCCCAGAGGGACTAGCGAAACAGATACGCAGTATTTT
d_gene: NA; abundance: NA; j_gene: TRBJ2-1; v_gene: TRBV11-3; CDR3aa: CASSLEREGYNEQFF; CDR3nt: TGTGCCAGCAGCTTAGAGCGGGAAGGCTACAATGAGCAGTTCTTC
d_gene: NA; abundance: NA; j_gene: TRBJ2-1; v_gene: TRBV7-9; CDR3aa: CASSPGLSREQFF; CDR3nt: TGTGCCAGCAGCCCGGGACTTTCGAGGGAGCAGTTCTTC
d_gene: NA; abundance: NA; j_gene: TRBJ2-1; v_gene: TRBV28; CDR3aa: CASSLVVYNEQFF; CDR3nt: TGTGCCAGCAGTTTAGTGGTCTATAATGAGCAGTTCTTC
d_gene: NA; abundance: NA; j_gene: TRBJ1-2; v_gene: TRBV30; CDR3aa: CAWSDRENYGYTF; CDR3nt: TGTGCCTGGAGTGACAGGGAAAACTATGGCTACACCTTC
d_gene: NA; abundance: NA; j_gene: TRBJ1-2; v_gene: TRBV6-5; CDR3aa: CASSYSGGQGYTF; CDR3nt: TGTGCCAGCAGTTACTCCGGGGGCCAGGGCTACACCTTC
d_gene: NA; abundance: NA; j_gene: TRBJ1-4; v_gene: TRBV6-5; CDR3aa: CASSSVGGSNEKLFF; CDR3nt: TGTGCCAGCAGCTCCGTCGGGGGGTCTAATGAAAAACTGTTTTTT
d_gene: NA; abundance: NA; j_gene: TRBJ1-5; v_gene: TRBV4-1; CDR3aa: CASSQESGAQPQHF; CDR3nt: TGCGCCAGCAGCCAAGAGTCGGGGGCACAGCCCCAGCATTTT
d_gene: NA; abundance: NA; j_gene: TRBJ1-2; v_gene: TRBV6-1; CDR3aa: CASSPGSAYGYTF; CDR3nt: TGTGCCAGCAGTCCAGGGTCTGCCTATGGCTACACCTTC